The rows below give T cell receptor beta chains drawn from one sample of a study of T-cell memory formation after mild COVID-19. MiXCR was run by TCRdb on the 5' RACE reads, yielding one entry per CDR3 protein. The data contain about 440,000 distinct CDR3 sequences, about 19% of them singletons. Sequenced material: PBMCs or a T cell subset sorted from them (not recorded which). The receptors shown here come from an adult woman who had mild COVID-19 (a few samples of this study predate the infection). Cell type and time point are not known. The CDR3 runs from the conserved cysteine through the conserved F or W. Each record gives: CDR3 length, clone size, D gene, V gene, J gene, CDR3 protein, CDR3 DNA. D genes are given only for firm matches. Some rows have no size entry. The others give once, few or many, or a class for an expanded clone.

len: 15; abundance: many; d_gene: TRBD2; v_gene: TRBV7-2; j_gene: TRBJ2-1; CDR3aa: CASSPIAGAYNEQFF; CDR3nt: TGTGCCAGCAGCCCAATAGCGGGAGCCTACAATGAGCAGTTCTTC
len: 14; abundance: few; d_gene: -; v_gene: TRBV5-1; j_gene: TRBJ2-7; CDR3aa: CASSFGDGTYEQYF; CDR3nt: TGCGCCAGCAGCTTCGGGGACGGGACCTACGAGCAGTACTTC
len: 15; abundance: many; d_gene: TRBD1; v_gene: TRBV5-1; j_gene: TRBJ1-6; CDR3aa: CASSLRTGGLSPLHF; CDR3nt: TGCGCCAGCAGCTTGCGGACAGGGGGATTGTCACCCCTCCACTTT
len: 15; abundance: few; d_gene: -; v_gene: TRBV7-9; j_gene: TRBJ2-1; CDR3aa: CASSPIGETYNEQFF; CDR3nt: TGTGCCAGCAGCCCAATTGGGGAGACCTACAATGAGCAGTTCTTC
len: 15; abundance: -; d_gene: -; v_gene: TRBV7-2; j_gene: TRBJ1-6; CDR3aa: CASSLVGGGNSPLHF; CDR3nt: TGTGCCAGCAGCTTAGTGGGGGGAGGGAATTCACCCCTCCACTTT
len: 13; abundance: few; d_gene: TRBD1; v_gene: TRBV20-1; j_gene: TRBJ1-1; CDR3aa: CSATTGQGLEAFF; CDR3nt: TGCAGTGCTACCACGGGACAGGGCCTTGAAGCTTTCTTT
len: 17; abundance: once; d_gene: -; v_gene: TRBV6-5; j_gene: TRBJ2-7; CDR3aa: CASSYSSWDSQSYEQYF; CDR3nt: TGTGCCAGCAGTTACTCGAGTTGGGACTCCCAGTCCTACGAGCAGTACTTC
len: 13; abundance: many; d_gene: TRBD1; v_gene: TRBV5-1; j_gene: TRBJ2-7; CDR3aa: CASSTGQGYEQYF; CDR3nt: TGTGCCAGCAGCACGGGACAGGGTTACGAGCAGTACTTC
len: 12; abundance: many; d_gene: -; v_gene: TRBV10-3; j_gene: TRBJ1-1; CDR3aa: CAMAGLNTEAFF; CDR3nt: TGTGCCATGGCAGGGTTAAACACTGAAGCTTTCTTT
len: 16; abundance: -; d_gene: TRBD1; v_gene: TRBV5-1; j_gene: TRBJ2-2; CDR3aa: CASSPWTGSGTGELFF; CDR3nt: TGCGCCAGCAGCCCATGGACAGGGTCGGGCACCGGGGAGCTGTTTTTT
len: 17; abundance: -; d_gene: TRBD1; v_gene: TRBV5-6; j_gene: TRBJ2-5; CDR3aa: CASTVGQGTVLQETQYF; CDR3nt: TGTGCCAGCACCGTGGGACAGGGTACGGTACTGCAAGAGACCCAGTACTTC
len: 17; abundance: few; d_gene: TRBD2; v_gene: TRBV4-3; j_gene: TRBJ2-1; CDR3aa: CASSQKAGGGSYNEQFF; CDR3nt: TGCGCCAGCAGCCAGAAAGCGGGAGGGGGCTCCTACAATGAGCAGTTCTTC
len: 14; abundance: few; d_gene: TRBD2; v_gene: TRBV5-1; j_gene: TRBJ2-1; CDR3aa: CASSLPAGYNEQFF; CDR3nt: TGCGCCAGCAGCTTACCAGCGGGGTACAATGAGCAGTTCTTC
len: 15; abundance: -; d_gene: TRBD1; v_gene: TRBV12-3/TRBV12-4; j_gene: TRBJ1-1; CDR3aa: CASSYDRGRSTEAFF; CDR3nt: TGTGCCAGCAGTTACGACAGGGGTAGGAGCACTGAAGCTTTCTTT
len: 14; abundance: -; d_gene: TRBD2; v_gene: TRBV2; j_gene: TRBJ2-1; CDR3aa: CASSVVAGAKTSFF; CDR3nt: TGTGCCAGCAGTGTAGTAGCGGGAGCGAAGACCTCTTTCTTC
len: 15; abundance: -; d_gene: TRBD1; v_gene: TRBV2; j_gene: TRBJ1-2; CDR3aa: CASLQPGQGNYGYTF; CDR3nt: TGTGCCAGCCTACAACCCGGACAGGGAAACTATGGCTACACCTTC
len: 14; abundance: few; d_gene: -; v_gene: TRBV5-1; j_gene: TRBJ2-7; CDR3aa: CASSLWADSYEQYF; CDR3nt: TGCGCCAGCAGCTTGTGGGCGGATTCCTACGAGCAGTACTTC
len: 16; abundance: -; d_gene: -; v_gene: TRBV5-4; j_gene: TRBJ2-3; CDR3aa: CASSLEAGASTDTQYF; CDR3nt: TGTGCCAGCAGCTTGGAGGCGGGCGCTAGCACAGATACGCAGTATTTT
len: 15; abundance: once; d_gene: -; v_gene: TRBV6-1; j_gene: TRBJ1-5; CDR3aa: CASSVQRGGNQPQHF; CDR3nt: TGTGCCAGCAGTGTACAGCGAGGGGGCAATCAGCCCCAGCATTTT
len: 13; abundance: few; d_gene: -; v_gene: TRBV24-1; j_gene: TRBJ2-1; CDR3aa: CATSEDGLDEQFF; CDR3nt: TGTGCCACCAGTGAGGACGGCTTGGATGAGCAGTTCTTC
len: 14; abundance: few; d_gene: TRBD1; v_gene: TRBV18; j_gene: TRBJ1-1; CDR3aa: CASPGQGVRGEAFF; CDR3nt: TGTGCCAGCCCGGGACAGGGGGTAAGGGGTGAAGCTTTCTTT
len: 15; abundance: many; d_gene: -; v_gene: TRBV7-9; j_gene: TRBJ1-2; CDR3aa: CASSLAGAGAYGYTF; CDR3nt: TGTGCCAGCAGCTTAGCCGGGGCAGGGGCCTATGGCTACACCTTC
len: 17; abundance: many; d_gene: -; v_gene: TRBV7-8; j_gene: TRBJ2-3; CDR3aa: CASSKWRRPSSTDTQYF; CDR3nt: TGTGCCAGCAGCAAGTGGAGGCGGCCGTCTAGCACAGATACGCAGTATTTT
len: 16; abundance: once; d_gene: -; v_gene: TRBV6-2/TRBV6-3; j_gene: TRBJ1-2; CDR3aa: CASTFFTGIQFYGYTF; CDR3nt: TGTGCCAGCACCTTTTTCACAGGAATACAATTTTATGGCTACACCTTC
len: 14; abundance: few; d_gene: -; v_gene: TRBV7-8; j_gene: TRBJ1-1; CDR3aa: CASSLEGEYTEAFF; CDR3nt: TGTGCCAGCAGCTTGGAGGGGGAGTACACTGAAGCTTTCTTT
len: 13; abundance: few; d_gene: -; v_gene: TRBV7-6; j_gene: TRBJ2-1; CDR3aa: CASSPTISGEQFF; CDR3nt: TGTGCCAGCAGCCCGACTATCAGTGGTGAGCAGTTCTTC
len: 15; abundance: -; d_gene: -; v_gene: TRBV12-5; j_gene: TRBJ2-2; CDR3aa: CASDPGGVNTGELFF; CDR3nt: TGTGCTAGTGATCCGGGGGGCGTGAACACCGGGGAGCTGTTTTTT
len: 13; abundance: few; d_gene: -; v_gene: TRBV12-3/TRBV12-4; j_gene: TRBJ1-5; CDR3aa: CASSSRRDQPQHF; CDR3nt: TGTGCCAGCAGTTCCCGAAGGGATCAGCCCCAGCATTTT
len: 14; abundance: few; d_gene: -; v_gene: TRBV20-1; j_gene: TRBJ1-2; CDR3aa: CSARDPRAYYGYTF; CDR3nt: TGCAGTGCTAGAGATCCGAGGGCATACTATGGCTACACCTTC
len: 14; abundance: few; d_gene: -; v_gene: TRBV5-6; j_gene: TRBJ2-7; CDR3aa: CASSFAGGLYEQYF; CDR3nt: TGTGCCAGCAGCTTCGCAGGGGGGCTGTACGAGCAGTACTTC
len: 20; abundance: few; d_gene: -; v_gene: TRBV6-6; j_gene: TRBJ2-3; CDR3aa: CASSYQGRGFYPHEADTQYF; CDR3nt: TGTGCCAGCAGTTACCAAGGCAGGGGTTTCTACCCGCATGAGGCAGATACGCAGTATTTT
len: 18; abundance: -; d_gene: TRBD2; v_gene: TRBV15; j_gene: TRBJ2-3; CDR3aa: CATSRDRASGGFTDTQYF; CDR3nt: TGTGCCACCAGCAGAGATCGGGCTAGCGGGGGATTCACAGATACGCAGTATTTT
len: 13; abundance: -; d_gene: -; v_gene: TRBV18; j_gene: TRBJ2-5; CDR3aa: CASSPRPGETQYF; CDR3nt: TGTGCCAGCTCACCGCGTCCGGGAGAGACCCAGTACTTC
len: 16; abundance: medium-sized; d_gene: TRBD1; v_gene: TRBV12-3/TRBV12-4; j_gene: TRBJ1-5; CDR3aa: CASSLTTGVGFQPQHF; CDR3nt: TGTGCCAGCAGTTTAACGACAGGGGTGGGGTTTCAGCCCCAGCATTTT
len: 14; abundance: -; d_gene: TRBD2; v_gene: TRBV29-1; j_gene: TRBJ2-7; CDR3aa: CSVAGGKRNYEQYF; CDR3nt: TGCAGCGTTGCGGGGGGGAAGAGAAACTACGAGCAGTACTTC
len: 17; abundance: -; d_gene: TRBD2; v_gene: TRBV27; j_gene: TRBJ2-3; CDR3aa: CASSFLVSGGGTDTQYF; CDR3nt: TGTGCCAGCAGTTTTCTCGTTAGCGGGGGTGGAACAGATACGCAGTATTTT
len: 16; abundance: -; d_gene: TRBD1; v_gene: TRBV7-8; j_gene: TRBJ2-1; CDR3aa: CASSFRTGVSYNEQFF; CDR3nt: TGTGCCAGCAGCTTTAGGACAGGGGTATCCTACAATGAGCAGTTCTTC
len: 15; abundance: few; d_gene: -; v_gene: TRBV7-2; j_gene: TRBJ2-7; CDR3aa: CASSPAGTAPGEQYF; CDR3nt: TGTGCCAGCAGCCCCGCCGGGACTGCCCCAGGGGAGCAGTACTTC
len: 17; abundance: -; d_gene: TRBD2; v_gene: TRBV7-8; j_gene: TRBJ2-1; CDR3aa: CASSLAGAGVSYNEQFF; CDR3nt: TGTGCCAGCAGCTTAGCAGGGGCGGGGGTTTCCTACAATGAGCAGTTCTTC
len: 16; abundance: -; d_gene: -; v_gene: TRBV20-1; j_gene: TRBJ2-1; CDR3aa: CSARVGTGRGYNEQFF; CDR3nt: TGCAGTGCTAGAGTTGGTACAGGCCGAGGCTACAATGAGCAGTTCTTC
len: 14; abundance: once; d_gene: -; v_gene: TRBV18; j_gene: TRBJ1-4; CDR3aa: CASGEQGMKKKLFF; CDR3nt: TGTGCCAGCGGGGAACAGGGTATGAAGAAAAAACTGTTTTTT
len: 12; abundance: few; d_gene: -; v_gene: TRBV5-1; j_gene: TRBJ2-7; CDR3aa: CASSNSAYEQYF; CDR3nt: TGCGCCAGCAGTAACAGCGCCTACGAGCAGTACTTC
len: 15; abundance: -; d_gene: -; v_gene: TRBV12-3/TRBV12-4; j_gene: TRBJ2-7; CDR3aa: CASSLDVGEYYEQYF; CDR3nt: TGTGCCAGCAGTTTGGACGTAGGGGAATACTACGAGCAGTACTTC